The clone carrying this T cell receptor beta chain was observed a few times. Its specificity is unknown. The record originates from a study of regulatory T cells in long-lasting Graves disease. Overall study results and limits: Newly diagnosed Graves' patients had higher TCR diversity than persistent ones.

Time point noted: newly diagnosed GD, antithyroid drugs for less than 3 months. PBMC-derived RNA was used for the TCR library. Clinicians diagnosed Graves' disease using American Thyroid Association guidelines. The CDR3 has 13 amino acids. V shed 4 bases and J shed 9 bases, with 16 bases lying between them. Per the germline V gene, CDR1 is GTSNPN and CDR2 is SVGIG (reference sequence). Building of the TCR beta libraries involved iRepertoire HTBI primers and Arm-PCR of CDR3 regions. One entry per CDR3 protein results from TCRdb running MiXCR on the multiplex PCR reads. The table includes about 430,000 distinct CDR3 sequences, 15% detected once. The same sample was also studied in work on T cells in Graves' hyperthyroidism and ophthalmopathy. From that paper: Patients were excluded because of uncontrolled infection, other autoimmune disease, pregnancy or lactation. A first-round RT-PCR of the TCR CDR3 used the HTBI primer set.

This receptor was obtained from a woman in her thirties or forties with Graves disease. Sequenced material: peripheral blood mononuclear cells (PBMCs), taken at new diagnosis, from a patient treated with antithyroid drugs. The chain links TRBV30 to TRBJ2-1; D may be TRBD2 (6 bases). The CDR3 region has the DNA TGTGCCTGGACGAATCGGGAGTGGGGTGAGCAGTTCTTC. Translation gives CAWTNREWGEQFF.